The rows below give T cell receptor beta chains drawn from one sample of a study of blood T cell repertoires in COVID-19. The assay was immunoSEQ multiplex PCR, and TCRdb's table has in-frame clones only and misses some. This sample carries 130,000 to 150,000 clones, 75% to 90% of them seen once, and the ten largest clones take 3%. The sequencing input was peripheral blood. The receptors shown here come from a woman between 55 and 75 years old with active COVID-19. Both conserved end residues are part of each CDR3. D genes are given only for firm matches. Some rows mark clone size as missing; the rest say once, few, many or name a class of expanded clone.

few	-	TRBV4-1	TRBJ1-5	TGCGCCAGCAGCCAAGATAGAGGCGGTAGGCAGCCCCAGCATTTT	CASSQDRGGRQPQHF
-	TRBD2	TRBV2	TRBJ2-7	TGTGCCAGCGGCGGGAGGATAACATACGAGCAGTACTTC	CASGGRITYEQYF
-	TRBD1	TRBV7-2	TRBJ1-6	TGTGCCAGCAGCCCCCAGGGGGCAGGGCGTAATTCACCCCTCCACTTT	CASSPQGAGRNSPLHF
-	-	TRBV6-5	TRBJ1-5	TGTGCCAGCAGTACCGGGGGTCAGCCCCAGCATTTT	CASSTGGQPQHF
-	TRBD2	TRBV10-3	TRBJ2-4	TGTGCCATCAGTGAGTCCCGACTAGCGGGAGACATTCAGTACTTC	CAISESRLAGDIQYF
-	TRBD1	TRBV18	TRBJ1-1	TGTGCCAGCTCACCCCAGACAGGGCGGGGGAACACTGAAGCTTTCTTT	CASSPQTGRGNTEAFF
once	TRBD1	TRBV7-2	TRBJ1-4	TGTGCCAGCAGCTTAGGACAGGGTGGTGAAAAACTGTTTTTT	CASSLGQGGEKLFF
-	TRBD1	TRBV7-2	TRBJ1-1	TGTGCCAGCACCCCCGGGACAGGGTTCCGCACTGAAGCTTTCTTT	CASTPGTGFRTEAFF
once	TRBD2	TRBV10-3	TRBJ2-1	TGTGCCATCAAGGGCCCAACCCCCGGGACTAGCAGAAACAATGAGCAGTTCTTC	CAIKGPTPGTSRNNEQFF
-	-	TRBV4-3	TRBJ2-7	TGCGCCAGCAGCCAAGTCTATTCCTACGAGCAGTACTTC	CASSQVYSYEQYF
-	-	TRBV20-1	TRBJ2-7	TGCAGTGCTACGAGGTCTCGCGAGCAGTACTTC	CSATRSREQYF
-	TRBD1	TRBV18	TRBJ2-5	TGTGCCAGCTCACCGGGACAGGCCCAAGAGACCCAGTACTTC	CASSPGQAQETQYF
once	-	TRBV19	TRBJ1-5	TGTGCCAGTAGTATCAAAACCCAGCGGGGTTTCGGCTATAGCAATCAGCCCCAGCATTTT	CASSIKTQRGFGYSNQPQHF
few	TRBD1	TRBV27	TRBJ1-2	TGTGCCAGCAGTTATCAGGGGGCGGGTGGCTACACCTTC	CASSYQGAGGYTF
-	TRBD2	TRBV18	TRBJ2-5	TGTGCCAGCTCACCAACACTAGCGGGAGCTGAGACCCAGTACTTC	CASSPTLAGAETQYF
-	TRBD2	TRBV7-3	TRBJ2-3	TGTGCCAGCAGCTTACAGCGGGACGATACGCAGTATTTT	CASSLQRDDTQYF
-	-	TRBV4-1	TRBJ1-5	TGCGCCAGCAGCCAAGGGACAGCTTATAGCAATCAGCCCCAGCATTTT	CASSQGTAYSNQPQHF
-	-	TRBV7-8	TRBJ1-5	TGTGCCAGCAGCCCCCTAGAGGGGGTGAACAATCAGCCCCAGCATTTT	CASSPLEGVNNQPQHF
-	-	TRBV6-5	TRBJ1-1	TGTGCCAGCAGTCGAACAGGGCGCCTGAACACTGAAGCTTTCTTT	CASSRTGRLNTEAFF
-	-	TRBV4-3	TRBJ1-1	TGCGCCAGCAGCCAAGATTTCGCGACAGAGGTGCCAAGGCGCCTGAACACTGAAGCTTTCTTT	CASSQDFATEVPRRLNTEAFF